In its sample, the clone carrying this T cell receptor (beta chain) was seen a few times. Combining a sample-barcoded 5' primer with a J-beta primer mix, a second PCR ran for about 7 to 12 cycles. Each CDR3 protein gets one entry after TCRdb re-called the 5' RACE reads with MiXCR. The sample holds around 520,000 distinct CDR3 sequences; over 25% are singletons and the top ten take approximately 3.6%. The sample comes from a study of blood T cells in healthy people across ages. The CDR3 is 13 amino acids. In germline, CDR1 is MNHEY, CDR2 SMNVEV (reference sequence). Trimming removed 2 bases at V and 5 bases at J, with 9 bases between. The same sample was also used in a study of T cells of mothers and their children. That source adds: When the second PCR was run, its M1S primer added sample barcodes and 2-4 random nucleotides. Whether related or unrelated, pairs show similar shaping of TCR recombination output by thymic selection. Related mother-child pairs shared marginally more repertoire than unrelated pairs, though not significantly.

The clonotype was recovered from a boy younger than 10 in good health. The V and J genes are TRBV27 and TRBJ2-5, with D hard to call. The specimen was blood. CDR3 residues: CASSLISAETQYF. CDR3 in DNA: TGTGCCAGCAGTTTAATTAGTGCGGAGACCCAGTACTTC.